Listed below are T cell receptor beta chains from one sample, sequenced in a study of monozygotic twins with inflammatory bowel disease. TCRdb re-called the 5' RACE reads and shows each CDR3 protein once, DNA omitted. This listing includes roughly 200,000 distinct CDR3 sequences. The sequenced sample was blood. Source of these receptors: a human donor with ulcerative colitis or Crohn's disease, or a healthy co-twin of an affected twin (not recorded which). The CDR3 runs from the conserved cysteine through the conserved F or W.

CDR3 protein: CASSEGTAVHEQYF
J gene: TRBJ2-7
V gene: TRBV2

CDR3 protein: CSVPSARGTGANVLTF
J gene: TRBJ2-6
V gene: TRBV29-1

CDR3 protein: CSVIRDLYTQYF
J gene: TRBJ2-3
V gene: TRBV29-1

CDR3 protein: CASTITQTNTNEQFF
J gene: TRBJ2-1
V gene: TRBV11-2

CDR3 protein: CASSQDRGLSSGELFF
J gene: TRBJ2-2
V gene: TRBV4-3

CDR3 protein: CASSLEINYGYTF
J gene: TRBJ1-2
V gene: TRBV7-8

CDR3 protein: CAWSAGGGEQFF
J gene: TRBJ2-1
V gene: TRBV30

CDR3 protein: CASSYRDLSYEQYF
J gene: TRBJ2-7
V gene: TRBV5-6

CDR3 protein: CASSEAKKETQYF
J gene: TRBJ2-5
V gene: TRBV6-1

CDR3 protein: CASSVEGGRNSPLHF
J gene: TRBJ1-6
V gene: TRBV9

CDR3 protein: CASSQGGETQYF
J gene: TRBJ2-5
V gene: TRBV7-2

CDR3 protein: CSARDSPLETQYF
J gene: TRBJ2-5
V gene: TRBV20-1

CDR3 protein: CASSVTQGTEGEQYF
J gene: TRBJ2-7
V gene: TRBV7-9

CDR3 protein: CATRTASSGANVLTF
J gene: TRBJ2-6
V gene: TRBV6-2/TRBV6-3

CDR3 protein: CASSLQVTVGKQFF
J gene: TRBJ2-1
V gene: TRBV7-9

CDR3 protein: CASSYGSESSYEQYF
J gene: TRBJ2-7
V gene: TRBV6-2/TRBV6-3